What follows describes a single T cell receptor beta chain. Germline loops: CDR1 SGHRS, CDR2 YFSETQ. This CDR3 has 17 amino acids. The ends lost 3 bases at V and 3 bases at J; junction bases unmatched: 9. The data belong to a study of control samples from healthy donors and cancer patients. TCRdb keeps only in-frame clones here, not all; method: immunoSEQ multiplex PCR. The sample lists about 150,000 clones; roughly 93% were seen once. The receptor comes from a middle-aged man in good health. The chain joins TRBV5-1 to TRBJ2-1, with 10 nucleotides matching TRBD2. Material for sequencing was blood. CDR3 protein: CASSSRPSGSGYNEQFF. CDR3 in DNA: TGCGCCAGCAGCTCTCGCCCTAGCGGGAGCGGCTACAATGAGCAGTTCTTC.